The 8 T cell receptor beta chains below come from one sample, sequenced in a study of post-analysis software for immune sequencing data. The study, taken as a whole, reports: Roughly five TRBV segments, including TRBV5-6, TRBV5-1 and TRBV20-1, were more frequent in patients than controls.

Their antigens are not known. Tagging with unique molecular identifiers was a feature of the TCR beta cDNA libraries. TCRdb reprocessed the PCR reads via MiXCR and lists one record per CDR3 protein. This table has roughly 540,000 distinct CDR3 sequences, 30% to 40% appearing once. Sequencing used blood. These receptors originate from a girl aged 2-17 years with multiple sclerosis.

The chain has TRBV29-1 and TRBJ1-2; the D gene is possibly TRBD1 (5 bases). The CDR3 covers 15 residues. Germline lookup yields CDR1 SQVTM and CDR2 ANQGSEA. V was cut by 0 bases and J by 5 bases, with 16 bases left in between. Here the CDR3 DNA reads TGCAGCGTTGAAGAATTCACAGGCGGGGTATATGGCTACACCTTC. It specifies CSVEEFTGGVYGYTF. The full variable domain, its missing parts supplied by reference TRBV29-1 and TRBJ1-2, is SAVISQKPSRDICQRGTSLTIQCQVDSQVTMMFWYRQQPGQSLTLIATANQGSEATYESGFVIDKFPISRPNLTFSTLTVSNMSPEDSSIYLCSVEEFTGGVYGYTFGSGTRLTVV.

A few counts support this clonotype. The chain joins TRBV5-1 to TRBJ2-1; 8 bases match TRBD2. The germline CDR1 and CDR2 sequences are SGHRS and YFSETQ. The ends lost 4 bases at V and 10 bases at J; junction bases unmatched: 13. The CDR3 spans 15 residues. The CDR3 region has the DNA TGCGCCAGCAGCCCCTCCGGGACTAGGATTTGGGAGCAGTTCTTC. Encoded protein: CASSPSGTRIWEQFF.

This clonotype was counted a few times. The V gene is TRBV3-1, the J gene TRBJ1-4, with TRBD1 matching over 7 bases. Germline lookup yields CDR1 LGHDT and CDR2 YNNKEL (reference sequence). The CDR3 covers 14 residues. Unmatched junction bases numbered 6, after V lost 4 bases and J lost 7 bases. The CDR3: CASSRDRAGEKLFF. The CDR3 nucleotides read TGTGCCAGCAGCCGTGACAGGGCAGGTGAAAAACTGTTTTTT.

This sequence joins TRBV6-5 and TRBJ2-5; D gene unclear. The J call may be faulty, since TRBJ2-1 better matches the DNA end. CDR3 length: 12 residues. The germline CDR1 and CDR2 sequences are MNHEY and SVGAGI. The CDR3 loop is CASSRRQETQFF. CDR3 bases: TGTGCCAGCAGCCGACGACAAGAGACCCAGTTCTTC.

This clonotype was seen a handful of times. The V gene is TRBV9, the J gene TRBJ1-1, with D maybe TRBD1 (5 bases). V was shortened by 3 bases and J by 0 bases, with 9 bases between the two germline ends. CDR3 size: 14 residues. Germline values: CDR1 SGDLS, CDR2 YYNGEE. Written as DNA, the CDR3 is TGTGCCAGCAGCGGGACACATCTGAACACTGAAGCTTTCTTT. Translating it yields CASSGTHLNTEAFF.

This chain joins TRBV5-1 and TRBJ2-7; tentatively, D is TRBD2 (6 bases). Germline V lookup: CDR1 SGHRS, CDR2 YFSETQ. This CDR3 is built from 15 residues. Deletions cut 7 bases from V and 3 bases from J, with 20 bases between. Here the CDR3 reads CASGEWGSGDYEQYF. The CDR3 DNA is TGCGCCAGCGGCGAGTGGGGTTCGGGGGACTACGAGCAGTACTTC.

This clonotype was found a few times. The rearrangement links TRBV7-2 to TRBJ1-2; maybe TRBD1 (5 bases). The CDR3 runs 17 residues. Per the germline V gene, CDR1 is SGHTA and CDR2 is FQGNSA. With 5 bases removed from V and 4 bases from J, the gap between germline ends came to 23 bases. CDR3 sequence (DNA): TGTGCCAGCAGCATGAGCCTCGACAGCGTAGGGGCCTATGGCTACACCTTC. This sequence encodes CASSMSLDSVGAYGYTF.

The rearrangement uses TRBV20-1 and TRBJ2-7, with D perhaps matching TRBD2 (6 bases). Per germline, CDR1 DFQATT and CDR2 SNEGSKA (reference sequence). CDR3 size: 13 residues. The CDR3 DNA follows: TGCAGCACGGGGGAGATCAGCTCCTACGAGCAGTACTTC. Translation gives CSTGEISSYEQYF.